The 18 T cell receptor beta chains given below trace back to one sample, sequenced in a study of early T cells in non-severe SARS-CoV-2 infection. Each CDR3 protein is one row after TCRdb ran MiXCR on the 5' RACE reads. Of some 59,000 distinct CDR3 sequences in the sample, about a tenth were seen once. Source material: whole blood. The receptors here all came from an adult who was a healthcare worker with PCR-confirmed SARS-CoV-2 infection or an uninfected control (not recorded which).

This clonotype was counted at least ten times. The rearrangement links TRBV5-1 to TRBJ2-3; TRBD2 aligns across 11 bases. Trimming at V came to 4 bases and at J to 2 bases, leaving 3 bases not matched to a gene. Germline CDR1 and CDR2: SGHRS and YFSETQ. CDR3 length equals 15 residues. CDR3 in DNA: TGCGCCAGCAGCGGGACTAGCGGATACACAGATACGCAGTATTTT. Protein: CASSGTSGYTDTQYF.

V usage is TRBV10-2 and J usage is TRBJ2-5; possibly TRBD1 for D (6 bases). Trimming shortened V by 3 bases and J by 3 bases, and 8 bases separated the two germline ends. This CDR3 comprises 13 residues. Per the germline V gene, CDR1 is WSHSY and CDR2 is SAAADI. The CDR3 sequence is CASSDRDKETQYF. The CDR3 DNA reads TGCGCCAGCAGTGACAGGGACAAAGAGACCCAGTACTTC.

This clonotype has at least ten counts. V is TRBV3-1 and J is TRBJ2-5; TRBD1 or TRBD2 may be the D gene (5 bases each). Between the trimmed V and J ends, which lost 0 bases and 4 bases, there was a span of 15 bases. This CDR3 comprises 16 residues. CDR1 and CDR2 from the germline V gene are LGHDT and YNNKEL (reference sequence). In DNA form, the CDR3 reads TGTGCCAGCAGCCAAGATCGTTGGGGACGAGCAGAGACCCAGTACTTC. This encodes CASSQDRWGRAETQYF.

This clonotype has a handful of counts. This rearrangement joins TRBV18 to TRBJ2-7; 7 bases fit TRBD2. Per the germline V gene, CDR1 is KGHSH and CDR2 is LQKENI. The CDR3 contains 14 residues. V was pared by 0 bases and J by 7 bases, with 6 bases of the junction left unmatched. DNA for the CDR3: TGTGCCAGCTCACCACCGGTAAGGCGGGGGGAGCAGTACTTC. It translates to CASSPPVRRGEQYF.

This clonotype was observed many times. The chain has TRBV5-5 and TRBJ2-6; D unresolved. The CDR3 is 17 amino acids. V was clipped by 0 bases and J by 0 bases, with 10 bases between them. The germline V gene encodes CDR1 SGHKS and CDR2 YYEKEE (reference sequence). This CDR3 reads CASSLDPSPSGANVLTF. The CDR3 bases are TGTGCCAGCAGCTTGGATCCGTCCCCCTCTGGGGCCAACGTCCTGACTTTC.

This clonotype was counted between two and nine times. This rearrangement joins TRBV7-6 to TRBJ2-5; 11 nucleotides line up with TRBD2. Germline trimming cut 5 bases from V and 4 bases from J; bases unmatched to any gene: 12. This CDR3 has 17 amino acids. Germline V gene data show CDR1 as SGHVS and CDR2 as FNYEAQ. The DNA for the CDR3 is TGTGCCAGCAGCCCCTTAGGATTGCTAGCGGGGGGAGAGACCCAGTACTTC. Its translation is CASSPLGLLAGGETQYF. Looking up the rest from reference TRBV7-6 and TRBJ2-5 gives the full variable domain: GAGVSQSPRYKVTKRGQDVALRCDPISGHVSLYWYRQALGQGPEFLTYFNYEAQQDKSGLPNDRFSAERPEGSISTLTIQRTEQRDSAMYRCASSPLGLLAGGETQYFGPGTRLLVL.

This chain links TRBV6-1 with TRBJ2-7, with D unclear. The ends were cut back, 5 bases at V and 5 bases at J, with 13 bases in the middle. Looked up from germline, CDR1 is MNHNS and CDR2 is SASEGT. This CDR3 is built from 13 residues. The CDR3 loop reads CASSTPSRHEQYF. The CDR3 coding sequence is TGTGCCAGCAGTACCCCTTCCCGCCACGAGCAGTACTTC.

In this sample, this clonotype turned up a few times. The rearrangement links TRBV7-2 to TRBJ2-1; 7 bases map to TRBD1. Germline loops: CDR1 SGHTA, CDR2 FQGNSA. CDR3 length: 13 amino acids. Trimming at V came to 3 bases and at J to 9 bases, leaving 5 bases not matched to a gene. CDR3 amino acids: CASSLGTVSEQFF. The DNA for the CDR3 is TGTGCCAGCAGCTTGGGGACAGTCAGTGAGCAGTTCTTC.

Only a few counts were recorded for this clonotype. The chain couples TRBV7-7 to TRBJ2-5; the D is unclear. Trimming pared 1 base from V and 3 bases from J, leaving 9 bases between. CDR3 length: 14 amino acids. Germline assignment: CDR1 SSHAT and CDR2 FNYEAQ (reference sequence). DNA of the CDR3: TGTGCCAGCAGCTTAGTGGGCAGCGAAGAGACCCAGTACTTC. It is translated as CASSLVGSEETQYF.

This rearrangement joins TRBV5-1 to TRBJ2-1; 9 bases are shared with TRBD2. V shed 4 bases and J 0 bases; nucleotides not matched to a gene: 11. Germline CDR1 reads SGHRS; CDR2 reads YFSETQ. This CDR3 is 18 amino acids long. In DNA form, the CDR3 reads TGCGCCAGCAGCGCTTTAGCGGGGGTCCTTAGCTCCTACAATGAGCAGTTCTTC. This gives the protein CASSALAGVLSSYNEQFF.

This clonotype was recorded a few times. The chain carries TRBV13 and TRBJ2-5; 8 positions agree with TRBD1. CDR1 and CDR2 (germline): PRHDT, FYEKMQ (reference sequence). CDR3 size: 13 residues. Unmatched junction bases numbered 3, after V lost 4 bases and J lost 5 bases. CDR3: CASSSGGWETQYF. CDR3 DNA sequence: TGTGCCAGCAGCTCAGGGGGCTGGGAGACCCAGTACTTC.

The rearrangement uses TRBV18 and TRBJ2-1; TRBD2 matches at 11 bases. CDR1 and CDR2 from the germline V gene are KGHSH and LQKENI. The CDR3 is 17 residues long. After removal of 0 bases from V and 3 bases from J, the junction contained 4 bases not matched to a gene. In DNA, the CDR3 is TGTGCCAGCTCACCACCGTGGCTAGCGGGGGGCTACAATGAGCAGTTCTTC. Its translation is CASSPPWLAGGYNEQFF.

This clonotype was seen repeatedly, ten times or more. The gene calls are TRBV7-6 and TRBJ2-1; TRBD1 matches 7 bases. The CDR3 is made up of 15 amino acids. V lost 2 bases, J lost 2 bases, and 3 bases stayed unmatched. Germline loops: CDR1 SGHVS, CDR2 FNYEAQ. CDR3 nucleotide sequence: TGTGCCAGCAGCTTATTACAGGGGACCTACAATGAGCAGTTCTTC. It translates to CASSLLQGTYNEQFF.

The sample holds a few counts of this clonotype. A read error is possible here, since a much larger clone lies one base away. The chain joins TRBV7-3 to TRBJ2-3; no clear D gene. In germline, CDR1 is SGHTA, CDR2 FQGTGA. There are 12 residues in the CDR3. The V and J ends lost 2 bases and 6 bases respectively, with 6 bases between them. The CDR3 sequence: CASSLVGDTQYF. The DNA for the CDR3 is TGTGCCAGCAGCTTAGTGGGGGATACGCAGTATTTT.

This clonotype was picked up a small number of times. The chain combines TRBV30 with TRBJ2-2, with 9 bases aligning to TRBD2. This CDR3 spans 14 amino acids. Germline V gives CDR1 GTSNPN, CDR2 SVGIG (reference sequence). The V and J ends lost 8 bases and 2 bases, in that order; junction bases with no gene match: 6. This CDR3 reads CAGSSGANTGELFF. CDR3 bases: TGTGCCGGGTCTAGCGGGGCAAACACCGGGGAGCTGTTTTTT.

This clonotype came up many times. CDR3 protein: CASSLEGMRGGEQFF. The CDR3 region has the DNA TGTGCCAGCAGCTTAGAGGGGATGAGGGGTGGTGAGCAGTTCTTC. This chain connects TRBV7-2 to TRBJ2-1; D may be TRBD1 or TRBD2 (5 bases each). The V and J ends lost 1 base and 9 bases respectively, with 16 bases between them. Germline lookup yields CDR1 SGHTA and CDR2 FQGNSA. This CDR3 spans 15 amino acids. The full variable domain, in which reference TRBV7-2 and TRBJ2-1 provide the parts outside the CDR3, is GAGVSQSPSNKVTEKGKDVELRCDPISGHTALYWYRQSLGQGLEFLIYFQGNSAPDKSGLPSDRFSAERTGGSVSTLTIQRTQQEDSAVYLCASSLEGMRGGEQFFGPGTRLTVL.

This clonotype occurred a few times. The gene calls are TRBV6-6 and TRBJ2-3; 8 nucleotides agree with TRBD1. J lost 7 bases, V lost 2 bases, and 11 bases had no gene match. CDR1 and CDR2 (germline): MNHNY, SVGAGI (reference sequence). CDR3 length equals 16 residues. The CDR3 sequence: CASSYATGGRINTQYF. DNA for the CDR3: TGTGCCAGCAGTTACGCTACAGGGGGTAGGATAAATACGCAGTATTTT.

The sample holds many counts of this clonotype. The J gene is TRBJ2-3, the V gene TRBV9; D uncertain. With 1 base removed from V and 0 bases from J, the gap between germline ends came to 9 bases. The germline CDR1 and CDR2 sequences are SGDLS and YYNGEE. The CDR3 totals 15 residues. In DNA, the CDR3 is TGTGCCAGCAGCGTAACTGGGATGAGCACAGATACGCAGTATTTT. Translated: CASSVTGMSTDTQYF.